One and the same sample provided the 5 T cell receptor beta chains below, sequenced in a study of OX40 agonist ivuxolimab in advanced cancers. TCRdb's copy holds only in-frame clones and misses some; the assay was immunoSEQ multiplex PCR. The sample contains approximately 82,000 clones, about 89% of which appear only once. The sample here was CD4+ or CD8+ T cells sorted from blood, taken in a trial of the OX40 agonist ivuxolimab. These receptors were obtained from an adult with an advanced solid tumor such as melanoma, head and neck, liver or kidney cancer.

The chain links TRBV4-1 to TRBJ1-2; 10 nucleotides agree with TRBD1. The germline V gene encodes CDR1 MGHRA and CDR2 YSYEKL. V was clipped by 4 bases and J by 5 bases; unmatched bases: 7. CDR3 size: 15 residues. The CDR3: CASSRRDRGGYGYTF. In DNA, the CDR3 is TGCGCCAGCAGCCGCCGGGACAGGGGTGGATATGGCTACACCTTC.

V gene TRBV5-6 combines with J gene TRBJ1-1; D uncertain. Per germline, CDR1 SGHDT and CDR2 YYEEEE. Trimming removed 4 bases at V and 3 bases at J, with 10 bases between. The CDR3 is 13 amino acids. CDR3 DNA sequence: TGTGCCAGCAGCATCAAGCGGGACACTGAAGCTTTCTTT. It yields the protein CASSIKRDTEAFF.

The chain carries TRBV11-3 and TRBJ2-7; the match to TRBD1 covers 10 bases. Germline V gene sequence: CDR1 SGHNT, CDR2 YENEEA. The CDR3 is made up of 15 amino acids. V shed 5 bases, J shed 2 bases, and the junction held 6 bases outside the gene matches. The CDR3 region is CASSTGTGVTYEQYF. As DNA, the CDR3 is TGTGCCAGCAGCACCGGGACAGGGGTTACCTACGAGCAGTACTTC.

The chain combines TRBV5-1 with TRBJ2-3, with D possibly matching TRBD2 (5 bases). Deletions cut 1 base from V and 2 bases from J, with 23 bases between. Germline loops: CDR1 SGHRS, CDR2 YFSETQ. The CDR3 is 19 amino acids. The CDR3 region is CASSLYTATSGQTTDTQYF. The CDR3 nucleotides are TGCGCCAGCAGCTTGTACACAGCTACCAGCGGCCAGACCACAGATACGCAGTATTTT.

CDR3 nucleotide sequence: TGTGCCAGCAGCTTAGGTCAGTCTGGGGCCAACGTCCTGACTTTC. Its translation is CASSLGQSGANVLTF. This chain uses TRBV7-8 with TRBJ2-6, with D unclear. The CDR3 spans 15 residues. The V gene's germline CDR1 is SGHVS and CDR2 FQNEAQ. V gave up 1 base and J gave up 1 base, with 5 bases separating them.